The clone carrying this T cell receptor beta chain is a singleton in its sample. The target antigen is unknown. This entry comes from a study of cytomegalovirus exposure and HLA in healthy donors. Study-wide findings and caveats: In a later analysis, TCR association rates varied by HLA locus: DRB1 most, HLA-C fewest. Another analysis was done later, and it associated over 15,000 TCR beta sequences with HLA alleles at 0.05 false discovery rate. TRBV6-2, TRBV6-3 and other indistinguishable V segments were excluded.

The CDR3 has 14 amino acids. Looked up from germline, CDR1 is MNHNS and CDR2 is SASEGT. The V segment lost 6 bases and the J segment 1 base; nucleotides outside the gene matches: 4. Primers included in the PCR were 60 Vbeta and 13 Jbeta primers. Sequencing used immunoSEQ multiplex PCR; TCRdb keeps in-frame clones, though not all of them. The table shows fewer than 150,000 clones, with 60% to 85% occurring only once. The V and J genes are TRBV6-1 and TRBJ2-5; 8 nucleotides align to TRBD2. The specimen sequenced was PBMCs. The receptor comes from a woman in her forties in good health and CMV-seropositive. CDR3 sequence (DNA): TGTGCCAGCAGCGGGGGGGGGTCCCAAGAGACCCAGTACTTC. Amino acid sequence: CASSGGGSQETQYF.